The present TCR beta chain was sequenced within a study of cytomegalovirus exposure and HLA in healthy donors. Across the whole study: Across around 400 genotyped donors, around 82% landed in the Caucasian-associated ancestry cluster. General observations from the study: Other equally common chains were less clonally expanded than HLA-associated TCR beta chains, a later analysis showed.

As concerns this clone: As yet, its antigen is unknown.

Trimming removed 4 bases at V and 8 bases at J, with 12 bases between. The CDR3 spans 11 residues. The germline V gene encodes CDR1 DFQATT and CDR2 SNEGSKA (reference sequence). With 60 Vbeta and 13 Jbeta primers, the PCR was carried out. Sequenced by immunoSEQ multiplex PCR; TCRdb stores in-frame clones only, minus some. The data contain about 84,000 clones, more than 80% of them singletons. This clonotype originated in a man aged 18 to 30 in good health and CMV-seronegative. Sequencing was carried out using PBMCs. This rearrangement joins TRBV20-1 to TRBJ2-7; D perhaps matches TRBD1 (5 bases). As DNA, the CDR3 is TGCAGTGCTACGCCCCAGGGCAAGCAGTACTTC. Translating it yields CSATPQGKQYF.